The 6 T cell receptor beta chains reported below all come from one sample, sequenced in a study of blood T cell repertoires in COVID-19. Here immunoSEQ multiplex PCR was the method, and the copy in TCRdb shows in-frame clones only, minus some. The sample lists 65,000 to 85,000 clones, 75% to 90% occurring once. The sequencing input was peripheral blood. These receptors all stem from a human donor in a cohort sampled during active COVID-19.

This clone appeared a single time. The chain joins TRBV5-1 to TRBJ1-3; tentative D call: TRBD1 (6 bases). The germline V and J ends were trimmed by 4 bases and 4 bases, with 12 bases remaining between them. The CDR3 is 14 amino acids. The germline gives CDR1 SGHRS, CDR2 YFSETQ. This chain's CDR3 is CASSNQGTGNTIYF. The CDR3 coding sequence is TGCGCCAGCAGCAACCAGGGGACGGGAAACACCATATATTTT.

This clone was picked up a small number of times. The rearrangement uses TRBV7-2 and TRBJ1-6, with unresolved D. The V and J ends lost 4 bases and 5 bases respectively, with 9 bases between them. The CDR3 loop spans 14 amino acids. CDR1 is SGHTA and CDR2 is FQGNSA in the germline V gene. The CDR3 DNA reads TGTGCCAGCAGCTCAAGACAAGATAATTCACCCCTCCACTTT. Protein: CASSSRQDNSPLHF.

The genes are TRBV4-1 and TRBJ2-7, with D maybe TRBD1 (5 bases). The germline V gene has CDR1 MGHRA and CDR2 YSYEKL. CDR3 size: 16 residues. Trimming took off 0 bases at V and 0 bases at J, with 12 bases between the two ends. The CDR3 spells CASSQDRTGPSYEQYF. CDR3 DNA: TGCGCCAGCAGCCAAGACAGAACAGGACCCTCCTACGAGCAGTACTTC.

This clone has only one observation. V gene TRBV7-3 combines with J gene TRBJ2-1; D is possibly TRBD2 (5 bases). V was shortened by 5 bases and J by 3 bases, with 5 bases between the two germline ends. The CDR3 spans 12 residues. Germline V gene sequence: CDR1 SGHTA, CDR2 FQGTGA. The CDR3 nucleotides read TGTGCCAGCAGCCGGGACTACAATGAGCAGTTCTTC. Translation: CASSRDYNEQFF.

The chain carries TRBV7-5 and TRBJ2-3; the listed D gene, TRBD2, was not tested against the DNA. TRBV7-5 is assigned pseudogene status. The CDR3 has 15 residues. CDR3 amino acids: CARSGGGSHPDTQYF. CDR3 nucleotide sequence: TGTGCCAGAAGCGGAGGCGGGAGTCACCCAGATACGCAGTATTTT.

The chain joins TRBV9 to TRBJ1-1; tentatively, D is TRBD1 (5 bases). V lost 4 bases, J lost 4 bases, and 14 bases lay in between. Germline CDR1 is SGDLS and CDR2 is YYNGEE. CDR3 length: 14 residues. The CDR3 spells CASSPGGGSTEAFF. The CDR3 nucleotides read TGTGCCAGCAGCCCCGGGGGAGGGAGCACTGAAGCTTTCTTT.